Shown below are 29 T cell receptor beta chains from a single sample sequenced in a study of blood T cell repertoires in COVID-19. Generated by immunoSEQ multiplex PCR, the TCRdb table keeps only in-frame clones and is missing some. The repertoire holds more than 200,000 clones, with around 83% as singletons. Sequenced sample: peripheral blood. These receptors all come from a woman aged 40-49 years who had recovered from COVID-19.

The rearrangement uses TRBV9 and TRBJ2-7; tentative D call: TRBD1 (6 bases). Germline lookup yields CDR1 SGDLS and CDR2 YYNGEE. The CDR3 totals 16 residues. V dropped 2 bases and J dropped 9 bases, with 24 bases sitting between them. The CDR3, as DNA: TGTGCCAGCAGCGTTAGCCCCGGACAGCCGGCCACGGGGCAGTACTTC. Translated: CASSVSPGQPATGQYF.

J is TRBJ2-5 and V is TRBV19, with D unclear. Germline V gene sequence: CDR1 LNHDA, CDR2 SQIVND (reference sequence). The CDR3 runs 18 residues. V was cut by 5 bases and J by 5 bases, with 27 bases left in between. The CDR3 loop is CASSRFGSRLGFGETQYF. CDR3 sequence (DNA): TGTGCCAGTAGTCGTTTTGGCTCAAGGTTGGGTTTCGGGGAGACCCAGTACTTC.

V is TRBV7-9 and J is TRBJ2-3, with 13 nucleotides matching TRBD2. Germline loops: CDR1 SEHNR, CDR2 FQNEAQ (reference sequence). This CDR3 comprises 15 residues. V was pared by 2 bases and J by 14 bases, with 10 bases of the junction left unmatched. The CDR3 spells CASSLQAGLAGDPYF. CDR3 sequence (DNA): TGTGCCAGCAGCTTACAAGCCGGACTAGCGGGGGACCCGTATTTT. Complete variable domain (other parts from reference TRBV7-9 and TRBJ2-3): DTGVSQNPRHKITKRGQNVTFRCDPISEHNRLYWYRQTLGQGPEFLTYFQNEAQLEKSRLLSDRFSAERPKGSFSTLEIQRTEQGDSAMYLCASSLQAGLAGDPYFGPGTRLTVL.

V and J are TRBV12-3 or TRBV12-4 and TRBJ2-7; 8 nucleotides match TRBD2. Trimming cost V 6 bases and J 2 bases; bases outside gene matches: 3. The CDR3 contains 13 residues. CDR3 in DNA: TGTGCCAGCAGAACCGGGGGGGCCTACGAGCAGTACTTC. Its translation is CASRTGGAYEQYF.

This chain connects TRBV18 to TRBJ1-1; no reliable D call. The V and J ends lost 4 bases and 2 bases respectively, with 20 bases between them. This CDR3 has 17 residues. Per germline, CDR1 KGHSH and CDR2 LQKENI. The CDR3 protein is CASSQLRFRFRNTEAFF. The CDR3 coding sequence is TGTGCCAGCTCACAACTACGGTTTAGGTTCAGAAACACTGAAGCTTTCTTT.

This chain joins TRBV5-1 and TRBJ2-5; 8 nucleotides align to TRBD2. In germline, CDR1 is SGHRS, CDR2 YFSETQ. The CDR3 covers 15 residues. Trimming removed 2 bases from V and 3 bases from J; junction bases left unmatched: 6. The CDR3 sequence: CASSFNDGGEETQYF. The CDR3 region has the DNA TGCGCCAGCAGCTTTAATGACGGGGGGGAAGAGACCCAGTACTTC.

A single count supports this clone. This sequence joins TRBV7-2 and TRBJ1-1; D call uncertain. Germline loops: CDR1 SGHTA, CDR2 FQGNSA. The CDR3 has 13 amino acids. Trimming removed 2 bases at V and 6 bases at J, with 10 bases between. The CDR3 here is CASSLSSRAEAFF. The CDR3 DNA is TGTGCCAGCAGCTTAAGTAGCCGGGCTGAAGCTTTCTTT.

This clone occurred once. This sequence joins TRBV7-2 and TRBJ1-2, with D perhaps matching TRBD1 (6 bases). The CDR3 is 16 amino acids. Trimming pared 3 bases from V and 1 base from J, leaving 15 bases between. From germline, CDR1 is SGHTA and CDR2 FQGNSA. In DNA, the CDR3 is TGTGCCAGCAGCTTCGGGAGGGGGGCGTTTAACTATGGCTACACCTTC. This gives the protein CASSFGRGAFNYGYTF.

The rearrangement links TRBV30 to TRBJ1-1; tentative D call: TRBD1 (6 bases). The CDR3 totals 13 residues. Germline V gene lookup returns CDR1 GTSNPN and CDR2 SVGIG (reference sequence). V was trimmed by 0 bases and J by 1 base, leaving 6 bases between them. For the CDR3, the DNA is TGTGCCTGGAGTGTACAGGGGAACACTGAAGCTTTCTTT. It encodes CAWSVQGNTEAFF.

This clone was picked up a small number of times. The genes are TRBV5-1 and TRBJ2-3, with TRBD1 as a possible D gene (5 bases). This CDR3 is 14 amino acids long. The ends were cut back, 1 base at V and 4 bases at J, with 10 bases in the middle. Germline CDR1 reads SGHRS; CDR2 reads YFSETQ. The CDR3 spells CASSLSGPADTQYF. In DNA, the CDR3 is TGCGCCAGCAGCTTGTCAGGGCCCGCAGATACGCAGTATTTT.

The rearrangement uses TRBV6-6 and TRBJ1-6; D gene uncertain. V was shortened by 5 bases and J by 7 bases, with 21 bases between the two germline ends. This CDR3 region has 17 residues. Germline CDR1 is MNHNY and CDR2 is SVGAGI (reference sequence). This chain's CDR3 is CASSLETSPRTNSPLHF. DNA of the CDR3: TGTGCCAGCAGTCTTGAGACATCACCGAGAACAAATTCACCCCTCCACTTT.

The chain joins TRBV4-1 to TRBJ2-4, with D perhaps TRBD1 (6 bases). The CDR3 consists of 17 residues. Trimming shortened V by 3 bases and J by 0 bases, and 15 bases separated the two germline ends. CDR1 MGHRA and CDR2 YSYEKL come from the germline V gene. DNA for the CDR3: TGCGCCAGCAGCCAGTCCAACAGGGAGCTAGCCAAAAACATTCAGTACTTC. Translating gives CASSQSNRELAKNIQYF.

The sample holds one count of this clone. The chain is built from TRBV10-3 and TRBJ1-5; D remains ambiguous. Trimming cost V 3 bases and J 0 bases, with 9 bases left between them. The germline V gene has CDR1 ENHRY and CDR2 SYGVKD. This CDR3 spans 15 amino acids. This chain's CDR3 is CAISDHSGSNQPQHF. As DNA, the CDR3 is TGTGCCATCAGTGATCATTCGGGTAGCAATCAGCCCCAGCATTTT.

V is TRBV29-1 and J is TRBJ1-1, with 7 bases that match TRBD1. J was trimmed by 7 bases and V by 7 bases; bases with no gene match: 6. This CDR3 is 11 amino acids long. Germline CDR1 reads SQVTM; CDR2 reads ANQGSEA. CDR3 in amino acids: CSGTGDLEAFF. The CDR3 bases are TGCAGCGGTACAGGGGATCTTGAAGCTTTCTTT.

The chain carries TRBV7-9 and TRBJ2-1; TRBD2 is a possible D gene (7 bases). Trimming cost V 5 bases and J 10 bases, with 9 bases left between them. Germline CDR1 and CDR2: SEHNR and FQNEAQ (reference sequence). The CDR3 loop spans 11 amino acids. The CDR3 is CASSRGAEQFF. For the CDR3, the DNA is TGTGCCAGCAGCCGGGGGGCCGAGCAGTTCTTC.

The chain combines TRBV2 with TRBJ1-2; the D is unclear. Germline lookup yields CDR1 SNHLY and CDR2 FYNNEI. Trimming stripped 5 bases from V and 4 bases from J, with 8 bases between. This CDR3 has 12 residues. The CDR3 coding sequence is TGTGCCAGCAGTTTATCTGTCTATGGCTACACCTTC. Amino acids: CASSLSVYGYTF.

V and J are TRBV6-5 and TRBJ2-1, with a possible D match to TRBD1 (6 bases). The CDR3 runs to 13 residues. Germline assignment: CDR1 MNHEY and CDR2 SVGAGI. V shed 6 bases and J shed 7 bases, with 13 bases lying between them. CDR3 residues: CASSQGSWNEQFF. The DNA for the CDR3 is TGTGCCAGCAGCCAGGGGTCTTGGAATGAGCAGTTCTTC.

The rearrangement joins TRBV18 to TRBJ2-7, with 8 bases aligning to TRBD1. This CDR3 spans 17 amino acids. From germline, CDR1 is KGHSH and CDR2 LQKENI. V trimming: 0 bases; J trimming: 7 bases; junction bases outside the gene matches: 14. The CDR3 DNA follows: TGTGCCAGCTCACCACCGTCGAGGGACAGGTACGAATGGGAGCAGTACTTC. Protein: CASSPPSRDRYEWEQYF.

V gene TRBV4-2 combines with J gene TRBJ2-5; D is possibly TRBD2 (6 bases). V was trimmed by 3 bases and J by 5 bases, leaving 16 bases between them. The CDR3 length is 15 residues. In germline, CDR1 is LGHNA, CDR2 YNFKEQ. CDR3 loop: CASSQAGTEAETQYF. The CDR3 DNA sequence: TGTGCCAGCAGCCAGGCCGGGACTGAGGCCGAGACCCAGTACTTC.

About this clone itself: Other DNA sequences from this sample encode an identical CDR3 as well. The chain has TRBV30 and TRBJ2-7; no clear D gene. This CDR3 contains 11 residues. With 3 bases removed from V and 0 bases from J, the gap between germline ends came to 3 bases. Germline V gene lookup returns CDR1 GTSNPN and CDR2 SVGIG (reference sequence). CDR3 amino acids: CAWSLSYEQYF. CDR3 DNA sequence: TGTGCCTGGAGCCTCTCCTACGAGCAGTACTTC.

This rearrangement joins TRBV13 to TRBJ1-1; TRBD1 agrees at 12 bases. This CDR3 has 17 residues. Germline loops: CDR1 PRHDT, CDR2 FYEKMQ (reference sequence). Losses at the gene ends were 4 bases for V and 6 bases for J; bases not matched to a gene: 12. CDR3 amino acids: CASSSRFRDRGRAEAFF. Written as DNA, the CDR3 is TGTGCCAGCAGCTCAAGATTCCGGGACAGGGGGCGAGCTGAAGCTTTCTTT. Full variable domain (remainder filled in from reference TRBV13 and TRBJ1-1): AAGVIQSPRHLIKEKRETATLKCYPIPRHDTVYWYQQGPGQDPQFLISFYEKMQSDKGSIPDRFSAQQFSDYHSELNMSSLELGDSALYFCASSSRFRDRGRAEAFFGQGTRLTVV.

The gene calls are TRBV7-6 and TRBJ1-3, with a weak D call TRBD1 (6 bases). This CDR3 comprises 15 residues. Germline V gene lookup returns CDR1 SGHVS and CDR2 FNYEAQ. Trimming took off 1 base at V and 2 bases at J, with 9 bases between the two ends. The CDR3 sequence: CASSLVPGAGNTIYF. The CDR3 DNA reads TGTGCCAGCAGCTTAGTCCCAGGGGCTGGAAACACCATATATTTT.

The chain uses TRBV18 and TRBJ2-5, with 10 bases identical to TRBD2. Germline CDR1 reads KGHSH; CDR2 reads LQKENI. This CDR3 contains 18 residues. After removal of 0 bases from V and 5 bases from J, the junction contained 12 bases not matched to a gene. As DNA, the CDR3 is TGTGCCAGCTCACCACCGGCTCTCGATAGCGGGGGGTCGGAGACCCAGTACTTC. Its translation is CASSPPALDSGGSETQYF.

V usage is TRBV27 and J usage is TRBJ2-7, with D possibly TRBD2 on 6 matching bases. This CDR3 has 15 amino acids. V was pared by 7 bases and J by 7 bases, with 23 bases between. Germline assignment: CDR1 MNHEY and CDR2 SMNVEV (reference sequence). The CDR3 DNA reads TGTGCCAGCAATAAGTACGAAGCGGGCACTAGGGAGCAGTACTTC. It codes for CASNKYEAGTREQYF.

This clone occurred once. The chain combines TRBV6-2 or TRBV6-3 with TRBJ1-1; no reliable D call. Germline V gene lookup returns CDR1 MNHEY and CDR2 SVGEGT. Trimming stripped 5 bases from V and 5 bases from J, with 12 bases between. This CDR3 has 13 amino acids. The CDR3 region is CASSATIGTEAFF. CDR3 DNA: TGTGCCAGCAGTGCCACAATCGGGACTGAAGCTTTCTTT.

The genes are TRBV6-2 or TRBV6-3 and TRBJ1-2; 10 positions agree with TRBD1. The CDR3 has 14 amino acids. J lost 7 bases, V lost 5 bases, and 7 bases had no gene match. CDR1 and CDR2 (germline): MNHEY, SVGEGT. The CDR3 is CASSTTGGDFGYTF. CDR3 DNA: TGTGCCAGCAGTACGACAGGGGGCGACTTTGGCTACACCTTC.

The rearrangement uses TRBV6-4 and TRBJ2-3; TRBD2 matches 10 bases. The length of the CDR3 is 15 residues. Looked up from germline, CDR1 is MRHNA and CDR2 is SNTAGT. With 3 bases clipped from V and 4 bases from J, the junction kept 4 bases outside the gene matches. The CDR3 DNA follows: TGTGCCAGCAGTGAGTTAGCGGGGGGTGCAGATACGCAGTATTTT. This codes for CASSELAGGADTQYF.

The chain carries TRBV5-1 and TRBJ1-1; 7 bases map to TRBD1. V gave up 3 bases and J gave up 0 bases; unmatched junction bases: 8. The CDR3 has 16 residues. Germline V CDR1 and CDR2: SGHRS, YFSETQ. CDR3 sequence: CASSSPPGQLNTEAFF. DNA of the CDR3: TGCGCCAGCAGCTCCCCGCCGGGACAGTTGAACACTGAAGCTTTCTTT.

The CDR3 sequence: CASSYSFSVGYGYTF. CDR3 nucleotide sequence: TGTGCCAGCAGTTACAGTTTCTCGGTCGGCTATGGCTACACCTTC. This chain links TRBV6-5 with TRBJ1-2, with D hard to call. V was cut by 2 bases and J by 4 bases, with 14 bases left in between. This CDR3 has 15 amino acids. In germline, CDR1 is MNHEY, CDR2 SVGAGI.